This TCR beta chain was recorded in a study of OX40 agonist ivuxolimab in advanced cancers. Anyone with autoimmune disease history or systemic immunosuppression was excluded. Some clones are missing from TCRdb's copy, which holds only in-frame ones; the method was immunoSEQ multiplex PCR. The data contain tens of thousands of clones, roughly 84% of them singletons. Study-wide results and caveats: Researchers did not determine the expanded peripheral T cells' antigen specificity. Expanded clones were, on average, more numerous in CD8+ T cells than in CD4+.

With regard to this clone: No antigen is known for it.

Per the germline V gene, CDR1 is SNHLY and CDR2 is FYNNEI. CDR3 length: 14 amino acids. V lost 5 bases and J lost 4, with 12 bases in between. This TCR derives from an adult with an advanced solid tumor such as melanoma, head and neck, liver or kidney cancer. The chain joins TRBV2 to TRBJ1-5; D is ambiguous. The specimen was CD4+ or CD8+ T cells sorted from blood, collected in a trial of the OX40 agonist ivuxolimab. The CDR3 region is CASSPPGNNQPQHF. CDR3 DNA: TGTGCCAGCAGTCCCCCCGGGAATAATCAGCCCCAGCATTTT.